This T cell receptor beta chain was found in a study of beta chain features in type 1 diabetes. Study in general: On cell yields, gender and age, patients and healthy donors were similar. General observations from the study: With patients and controls alike, PCR might favor shorter templates to an equal degree. The VDJ junctions of type 1 diabetes patients carried fewer insertions and more deletions. Researchers report that Type 1 diabetes patients had moderately but significantly shorter TCRB CDR3s across all four CD4+ subsets.

Trimming left V 0 bases short and J 0 bases short, with 7 bases between. CDR3 length: 15 amino acids. Germline CDR1 is SGHRS and CDR2 is YFSETQ. Sequencing targeted expressed TCRB transcripts, as all isolated RNA had been reverse transcribed. Sequencing used immunoSEQ multiplex PCR; TCRdb keeps in-frame clones, though not all of them. The repertoire has just over 450,000 clones, about 29% of them found once; the top ten carry around 0.065%. The sample holds a few counts of this clone. Its specificity is unknown. The sample holds other DNA sequences that translate to the same CDR3. Source material: naive CD4+ T cells from blood. This sequence originates from a man aged 18 to 29 in good health. V gene TRBV5-1 combines with J gene TRBJ2-1; D is uncertain. As DNA, the CDR3 is TGCGCCAGCAGCTTGGTGGGGAACTCCTACAATGAGCAGTTCTTC. Protein product: CASSLVGNSYNEQFF.